What follows are 28 T cell receptor beta chains derived from one specimen sequenced in a study of shared clonotypes between healthy human individuals. The table came from immunoSEQ multiplex PCR; TCRdb's copy has only in-frame clones and leaves some out. The table lists some 2,000,000 clones, 85% to 95% of them singletons. Sequenced: naive CD4+ T cells sorted from blood. Specified subset: CD45RA+ positively selected. These receptors all come from a man younger than 30 in good health.

This chain joins TRBV6-1 and TRBJ1-5, with TRBD1 as a possible D gene (5 bases). Deletions cut 6 bases from V and 5 bases from J, with 17 bases between. Germline V gene lookup returns CDR1 MNHNS and CDR2 SASEGT. The CDR3 totals 15 residues. This CDR3 reads CASREFAPGDQPQHF. The CDR3 DNA sequence: TGTGCCAGCAGGGAATTTGCTCCGGGGGATCAGCCCCAGCATTTT.

This chain joins TRBV13 and TRBJ2-1; maybe TRBD2 (5 bases). Trimming cost V 5 bases and J 8 bases, with 10 bases left between them. The CDR3 length is 12 residues. Germline CDR1 reads PRHDT; CDR2 reads FYEKMQ (reference sequence). CDR3 sequence reads: CASSVVGDEQFF. The CDR3 DNA sequence: TGTGCCAGCAGCGTAGTCGGGGATGAGCAGTTCTTC.

The chain links TRBV15 to TRBJ2-7, with D perhaps TRBD1 (6 bases). This CDR3 is built from 13 residues. V dropped 0 bases and J dropped 4 bases, with 7 bases sitting between them. Germline V gives CDR1 LNHNV, CDR2 YYDKDF (reference sequence). Here the CDR3 DNA reads TGTGCCACCAGCAGAGAGGACAGATACGAGCAGTACTTC. Amino acid sequence: CATSREDRYEQYF.

The rearrangement joins TRBV5-4 to TRBJ2-2, with D unclear. The CDR3 loop spans 16 amino acids. From germline, CDR1 is SGHNT and CDR2 YYREEE (reference sequence). V was pared by 4 bases and J by 7 bases, with 20 bases between. For the CDR3, the DNA is TGTGCCAGCAGCCGAAAAGAAACCGAAAGACGCGGGGAGCTGTTTTTT. This gives the protein CASSRKETERRGELFF.

This chain joins TRBV5-1 and TRBJ2-7; D might be TRBD1 (5 bases). The germline CDR1 and CDR2 sequences are SGHRS and YFSETQ. The CDR3 totals 15 residues. V gave up 0 bases and J gave up 2 bases, with 12 bases separating them. CDR3 sequence reads: CASSLEGDPAYEQYF. The DNA for the CDR3 is TGCGCCAGCAGCTTGGAAGGGGATCCCGCCTACGAGCAGTACTTC.

The rearrangement uses TRBV30 and TRBJ2-4; the match to TRBD2 covers 7 bases. This CDR3 has 15 amino acids. With 2 bases clipped from V and 0 bases from J, the junction kept 4 bases outside the gene matches. CDR1 is GTSNPN, CDR2 SVGIG, per germline (reference sequence). The CDR3: CAWSRGVLAKNIQYF. The CDR3 nucleotides are TGTGCCTGGAGTCGGGGGGTGCTAGCCAAAAACATTCAGTACTTC.

This chain links TRBV7-9 with TRBJ2-1; possible D gene TRBD1, 6 bases. V was pared by 5 bases and J by 4 bases, with 18 bases between. Germline loops: CDR1 SEHNR, CDR2 FQNEAQ (reference sequence). This CDR3 is built from 16 residues. The CDR3 nucleotides are TGTGCCAGCAGCCCCATAAGTAAGAGGGGGTACAATGAGCAGTTCTTC. Residues: CASSPISKRGYNEQFF.

V gene TRBV7-9 combines with J gene TRBJ2-1; tentatively, D is TRBD2 (5 bases). Germline V gene data show CDR1 as SEHNR and CDR2 as FQNEAQ (reference sequence). CDR3 length: 17 residues. Trimming took off 0 bases at V and 0 bases at J, with 12 bases between the two ends. As DNA, the CDR3 is TGTGCCAGCAGCTTAGCTTTCGGGGATAGCTCCTACAATGAGCAGTTCTTC. Translated, it gives CASSLAFGDSSYNEQFF. Full variable domain (remainder filled in from reference TRBV7-9 and TRBJ2-1): DTGVSQNPRHKITKRGQNVTFRCDPISEHNRLYWYRQTLGQGPEFLTYFQNEAQLEKSRLLSDRFSAERPKGSFSTLEIQRTEQGDSAMYLCASSLAFGDSSYNEQFFGPGTRLTVL.

V gene TRBV6-5 combines with J gene TRBJ1-1; TRBD1 aligns across 8 bases. V was clipped by 4 bases and J by 3 bases; unmatched bases: 7. Germline V gene data show CDR1 as MNHEY and CDR2 as SVGAGI. The CDR3 loop spans 15 amino acids. The CDR3 DNA is TGTGCCAGCAGTTGGCAGGGGGCTACGGACACTGAAGCTTTCTTT. It encodes CASSWQGATDTEAFF.

The chain couples TRBV6-5 to TRBJ2-7; TRBD1 might be the D (6 bases). V lost 6 bases to trimming and J lost 1 base, with 16 bases between them. The CDR3 spans 15 residues. Germline V lookup: CDR1 MNHEY, CDR2 SVGAGI. The CDR3 DNA reads TGTGCCAGCAGCCGTAACAGGGCCCCTTCCTACGAGCAGTACTTC. Protein sequence: CASSRNRAPSYEQYF.

This chain uses TRBV2 with TRBJ1-1; perhaps TRBD1 as D (5 bases). The CDR3 consists of 15 residues. Germline V gene lookup returns CDR1 SNHLY and CDR2 FYNNEI. Trimming cost V 6 bases and J 4 bases, with 18 bases left between them. The CDR3 DNA reads as TGTGCCAGCAGGGGGGAAGTGGGGCGGACCACTGAAGCTTTCTTT. It codes for CASRGEVGRTTEAFF.

This chain joins TRBV4-3 and TRBJ2-5; D assignment may be TRBD1 or TRBD2 (5 bases each). Germline CDR1 and CDR2: LGHNA and YSLEER. The V gene lost 4 bases and the J gene lost 2 bases, with 17 bases spanning the gap. This CDR3 has 16 amino acids. The CDR3 here is CASSPGVPGHQETQYF. CDR3 in DNA: TGCGCCAGCAGCCCCGGTGTTCCGGGGCATCAAGAGACCCAGTACTTC.

The chain links TRBV5-1 to TRBJ1-1, with a possible D match to TRBD1 (5 bases). V was cut by 5 bases and J by 3 bases, with 14 bases left in between. The CDR3 has 14 residues. CDR1 and CDR2 from the germline V gene are SGHRS and YFSETQ. CDR3 sequence: CASSLGTSYTEAFF. CDR3 bases: TGCGCCAGCAGTCTGGGGACCAGTTACACTGAAGCTTTCTTT.

The J gene is TRBJ2-3, the V gene TRBV10-3; possible D gene TRBD2, 6 bases. V lost 2 bases, J lost 5 bases, and 8 bases lay in between. This CDR3 contains 13 residues. Germline assignment: CDR1 ENHRY and CDR2 SYGVKD. The DNA of the CDR3 is TGTGCCATCAGTGAGGGTAGCGGAGATACGCAGTATTTT. Protein sequence: CAISEGSGDTQYF.

The chain recombines TRBV10-3 with TRBJ2-5; 15 positions match TRBD2. The germline V gene encodes CDR1 ENHRY and CDR2 SYGVKD. The CDR3 covers 17 residues. The V segment lost 2 bases and the J segment 7 bases; nucleotides outside the gene matches: 8. CDR3 coding DNA: TGTGCCATCAGTGAGAGGACTAGCGGGGGGGTACGGGTGACCCAGTACTTC. As protein: CAISERTSGGVRVTQYF.

This chain uses TRBV5-3 with TRBJ1-6; a possible D gene is TRBD1 (5 bases). TRBV5-3 is placed among ORFs of uncertain function. The CDR3 covers 17 residues. Trimming took 2 bases from V and 5 from J, leaving 17 bases between them. The CDR3 sequence is CARSFAPQGRDNSPLHF. The CDR3 DNA sequence: TGTGCCAGAAGCTTCGCCCCCCAGGGCAGGGATAATTCACCCCTCCACTTT.

The chain employs TRBV30 and TRBJ2-2; TRBD2 might be the D (6 bases). Germline CDR1 reads GTSNPN; CDR2 reads SVGIG (reference sequence). Trimming took 0 bases from V and 3 from J, leaving 23 bases between them. CDR3 length: 19 residues. CDR3 in DNA: TGTGCCTGGAGTGTATCCCGGACCTATGGAACGGGGGACACCGGGGAGCTGTTTTTT. This encodes CAWSVSRTYGTGDTGELFF. The entire variable domain, with the rest obtained from reference TRBV30 and TRBJ2-2, is as follows: SQTIHQWPATLVQPVGSPLSLECTVEGTSNPNLYWYRQAAGRGLQLLFYSVGIGQISSEVPQNLSASRPQDRQFILSSKKLLLSDSGFYLCAWSVSRTYGTGDTGELFFGEGSRLTVL.

CDR3: CASSLAGKQETQYF. CDR3 in DNA: TGTGCCAGCAGCTTAGCAGGGAAACAAGAGACCCAGTACTTC. V is TRBV7-6 and J is TRBJ2-5; no clear D. Germline assignment: CDR1 SGHVS and CDR2 FNYEAQ. Deletions cut 0 bases from V and 2 bases from J, with 7 bases between. This CDR3 is 14 amino acids long.

The J gene is TRBJ1-2, the V gene TRBV18; the D is unclear. This CDR3 region has 15 residues. Germline V lookup: CDR1 KGHSH, CDR2 LQKENI. Trimming took off 6 bases at V and 3 bases at J, with 17 bases between the two ends. The chain's CDR3 is CASSLKYQPDYGYTF. In nucleotides, the CDR3 is TGTGCCAGCTCTCTAAAGTACCAGCCGGACTATGGCTACACCTTC. Full variable domain (rest looked up from reference TRBV18 and TRBJ1-2): NAGVMQNPRHLVRRRGQEARLRCSPMKGHSHVYWYRQLPEEGLKFMVYLQKENIIDESGMPKERFSAEFPKEGPSILRIQQVVRGDSAAYFCASSLKYQPDYGYTFGSGTRLTVV.

The chain couples TRBV5-4 to TRBJ2-7, with unresolved D. From germline, CDR1 is SGHNT and CDR2 YYREEE (reference sequence). The CDR3 contains 15 residues. V was trimmed by 2 bases and J by 0 bases, leaving 12 bases between them. In DNA, the CDR3 is TGTGCCAGCAGCTTTCGGCAGGCAAGCTCCTACGAGCAGTACTTC. Translated, it gives CASSFRQASSYEQYF.

This chain links TRBV19 with TRBJ2-5, with 7 positions matching TRBD2. Trimming cost V 3 bases and J 5 bases; bases outside gene matches: 9. Germline CDR1 and CDR2: LNHDA and SQIVND (reference sequence). The CDR3 runs to 15 residues. In nucleotides, the CDR3 is TGTGCCAGTAGTATTAGGGTAGCGGGCGGTGAGACCCAGTACTTC. Protein sequence: CASSIRVAGGETQYF. The variable domain in full, completed from reference TRBV19 and TRBJ2-5, reads DGGITQSPKYLFRKEGQNVTLSCEQNLNHDAMYWYRQDPGQGLRLIYYSQIVNDFQKGDIAEGYSVSREKKESFPLTVTSAQKNPTAFYLCASSIRVAGGETQYFGPGTRLLVL.

The chain has TRBV19 and TRBJ1-1; D is uncertain. Germline lookup yields CDR1 LNHDA and CDR2 SQIVND (reference sequence). The V gene lost 5 bases and the J gene lost 1 base, with 11 bases spanning the gap. The CDR3 is 14 amino acids. The CDR3 sequence is CASSLVYGNTEAFF. In nucleotides, the CDR3 is TGTGCCAGTAGTCTTGTTTATGGGAACACTGAAGCTTTCTTT.

The rearrangement joins TRBV5-6 to TRBJ2-1; D is perhaps TRBD1 (5 bases). CDR3 length equals 14 residues. Trimming took off 6 bases at V and 4 bases at J, with 14 bases between the two ends. The germline CDR1 and CDR2 sequences are SGHDT and YYEEEE. CDR3: CASMIRNRYNEQFF. CDR3 nucleotides: TGTGCCAGCATGATCAGAAACAGGTACAATGAGCAGTTCTTC.

Only one count was recorded for this clone. The chain combines TRBV6-1 with TRBJ1-2; tentatively, D is TRBD1 (5 bases). There are 14 residues in the CDR3. The V gene's germline CDR1 is MNHNS and CDR2 SASEGT. Trimming stripped 6 bases from V and 0 bases from J, with 11 bases between. The CDR3 nucleotides are TGTGCCAGCAGAGTACAGGTAGCTAACTATGGCTACACCTTC. Amino acids: CASRVQVANYGYTF.

This chain links TRBV6-1 with TRBJ2-3, with unresolved D. Trimming took 2 bases from V and 4 from J, leaving 7 bases between them. Germline V gene data show CDR1 as MNHNS and CDR2 as SASEGT. The CDR3 consists of 13 residues. As DNA, the CDR3 is TGTGCCAGCAGTGAATCTTTTGCAGATACGCAGTATTTT. Protein sequence: CASSESFADTQYF.

The J gene is TRBJ1-2, the V gene TRBV10-2, with D maybe TRBD1 (5 bases). Trimming stripped 5 bases from V and 6 bases from J, with 10 bases between. This CDR3 spans 12 amino acids. Germline values: CDR1 WSHSY, CDR2 SAAADI. This CDR3 is CASSRGTDGYTF. CDR3 DNA: TGCGCCAGCAGTAGGGGAACGGATGGCTACACCTTC.

V is TRBV10-3 and J is TRBJ1-6; a possible D gene is TRBD1 (6 bases). Trimming stripped 1 base from V and 5 bases from J, with 9 bases between. Per the germline V gene, CDR1 is ENHRY and CDR2 is SYGVKD. The CDR3 has 15 amino acids. The CDR3 DNA reads as TGTGCCATCAGTGAGTGGGGGCCCAATAATTCACCCCTCCACTTT. It yields the protein CAISEWGPNNSPLHF.

CDR3 nucleotide sequence: TGTGCCTCCGGCACAGGGATGTTCAAAGCTTTCTTT. This codes for CASGTGMFKAFF. The genes are TRBV6-5 and TRBJ1-1; D is possibly TRBD1 (6 bases). The CDR3 covers 12 residues. The germline V gene has CDR1 MNHEY and CDR2 SVGAGI. Trimming took 11 bases from V and 9 from J, leaving 19 bases between them.